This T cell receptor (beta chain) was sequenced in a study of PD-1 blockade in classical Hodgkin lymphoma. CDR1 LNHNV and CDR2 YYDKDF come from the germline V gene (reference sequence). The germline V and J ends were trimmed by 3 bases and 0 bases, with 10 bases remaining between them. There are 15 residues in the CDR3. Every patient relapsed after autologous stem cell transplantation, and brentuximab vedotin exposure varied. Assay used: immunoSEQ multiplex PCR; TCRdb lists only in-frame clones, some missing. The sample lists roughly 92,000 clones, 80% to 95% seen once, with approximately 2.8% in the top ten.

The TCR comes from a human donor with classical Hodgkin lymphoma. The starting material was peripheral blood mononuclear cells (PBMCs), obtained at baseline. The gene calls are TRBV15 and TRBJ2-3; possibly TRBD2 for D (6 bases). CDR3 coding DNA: TGTGCCACCAGCAGTCGGGACTCTAGCACAGATACGCAGTATTTT. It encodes CATSSRDSSTDTQYF.